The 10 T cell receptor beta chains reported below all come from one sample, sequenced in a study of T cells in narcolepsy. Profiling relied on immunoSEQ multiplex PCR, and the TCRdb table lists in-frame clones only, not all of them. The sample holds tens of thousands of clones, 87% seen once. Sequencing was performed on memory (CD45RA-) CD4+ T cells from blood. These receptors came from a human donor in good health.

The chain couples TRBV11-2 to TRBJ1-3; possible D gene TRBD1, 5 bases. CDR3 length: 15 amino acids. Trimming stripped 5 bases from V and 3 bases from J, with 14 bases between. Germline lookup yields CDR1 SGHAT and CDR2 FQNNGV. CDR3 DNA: TGTGCCAGCAGCCCAAGACCCAGGGATGGAAACACCATATATTTT. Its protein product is CASSPRPRDGNTIYF.

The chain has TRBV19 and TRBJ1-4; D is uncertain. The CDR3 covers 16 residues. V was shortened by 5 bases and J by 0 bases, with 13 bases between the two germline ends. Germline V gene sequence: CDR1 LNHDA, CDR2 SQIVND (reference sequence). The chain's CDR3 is CASSDGGLATNEKLFF. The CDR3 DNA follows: TGTGCCAGTAGTGACGGAGGCCTCGCAACTAATGAAAAACTGTTTTTT.

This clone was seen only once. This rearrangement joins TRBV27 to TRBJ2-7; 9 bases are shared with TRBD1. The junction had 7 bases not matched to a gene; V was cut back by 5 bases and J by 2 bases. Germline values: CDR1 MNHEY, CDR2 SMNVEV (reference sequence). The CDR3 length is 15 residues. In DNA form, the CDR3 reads TGTGCCAGCAGTCCGATCCGACAGGGGGCCTACGAGCAGTACTTC. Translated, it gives CASSPIRQGAYEQYF.

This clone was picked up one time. The CDR3 region has the DNA TGTGCCAGCAGCACAGACAGGGGGCTTTATCAGCCCCAGCATTTT. Protein product: CASSTDRGLYQPQHF. This chain joins TRBV7-9 and TRBJ1-5; 10 positions agree with TRBD1. The trim removed 5 bases at V and 5 bases at J, leaving 6 bases unmatched. The CDR3 runs 15 residues. Germline CDR1 is SEHNR and CDR2 is FQNEAQ (reference sequence).

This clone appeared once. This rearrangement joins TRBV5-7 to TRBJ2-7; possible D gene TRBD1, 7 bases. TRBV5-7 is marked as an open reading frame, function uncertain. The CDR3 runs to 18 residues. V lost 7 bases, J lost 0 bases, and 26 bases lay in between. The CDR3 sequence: CASEAGVLRQGLSYEQYF. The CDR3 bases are TGTGCCAGCGAGGCCGGGGTCCTAAGACAGGGACTCTCCTACGAGCAGTACTTC.

CDR3 in DNA: TGCAGCGTTGACGGGTCGGGCGGCTACACCTTC. Its translation: CSVDGSGGYTF. J is TRBJ1-2 and V is TRBV29-1; D not resolved. Germline V gene sequence: CDR1 SQVTM, CDR2 ANQGSEA. This CDR3 is 11 amino acids long. V lost 3 bases, J lost 8 bases, and 10 bases lay in between.

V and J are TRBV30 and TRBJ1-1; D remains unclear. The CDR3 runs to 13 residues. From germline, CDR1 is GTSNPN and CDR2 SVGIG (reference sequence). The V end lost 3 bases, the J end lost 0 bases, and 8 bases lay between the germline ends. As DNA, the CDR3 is TGTGCCTGGAGAAAAGGGATGAACACTGAAGCTTTCTTT. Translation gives CAWRKGMNTEAFF.

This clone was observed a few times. CDR3 bases: TGTGCCAGTAGTGACCGGGACGGATACTTAGGCTACACCTTC. This gives the protein CASSDRDGYLGYTF. The J gene is TRBJ1-2, the V gene TRBV19; a possible D gene is TRBD1 (5 bases). Trimming cost V 5 bases and J 8 bases, with 18 bases left between them. This CDR3 comprises 14 residues. Germline values: CDR1 LNHDA, CDR2 SQIVND (reference sequence).

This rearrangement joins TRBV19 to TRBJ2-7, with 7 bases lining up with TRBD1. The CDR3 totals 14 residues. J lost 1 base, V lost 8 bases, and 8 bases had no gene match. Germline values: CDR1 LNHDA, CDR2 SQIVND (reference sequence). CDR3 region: CASSSGTESYEQYF. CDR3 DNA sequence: TGTGCCAGTTCCTCCGGGACAGAGTCCTACGAGCAGTACTTC.

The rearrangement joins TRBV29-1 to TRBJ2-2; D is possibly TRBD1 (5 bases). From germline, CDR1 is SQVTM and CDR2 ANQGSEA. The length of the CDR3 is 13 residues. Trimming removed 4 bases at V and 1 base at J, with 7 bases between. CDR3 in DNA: TGCAGCGTTGGACAGTTGAACACCGGGGAGCTGTTTTTT. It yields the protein CSVGQLNTGELFF.